The TCR beta chain described here comes from a study of T cells after yellow fever vaccination. The CDR3 length is 13 residues. Trimming took off 5 bases at V and 8 bases at J, with 15 bases between the two ends. Germline CDR1 SGHTA, CDR2 FQGTGA. TCRdb used MiXCR to reprocess the 5' RACE reads, holding one entry per CDR3 protein. Among around 180,000 distinct CDR3 sequences listed, 5.5% to 7.5% were seen once. V and J are TRBV7-3 and TRBJ1-1; D gene ambiguous. The sequencing here drew on CD4+ T cells sorted from PBMCs, taken on the day of the first yellow fever vaccination. The source of this sequence is a man between 18 and 35 years old who received the YFV17D yellow fever vaccine. The chain's CDR3 is CASSPSAGDEAFF. The CDR3 coding sequence is TGTGCCAGCAGCCCCTCGGCGGGAGACGAAGCTTTCTTT. The full variable domain, completed using reference TRBV7-3 and TRBJ1-1, is GAGVSQTPSNKVTEKGKYVELRCDPISGHTALYWYRQSLGQGPEFLIYFQGTGAADDSGLPNDRFFAVRPEGSVSTLKIQRTERGDSAVYLCASSPSAGDEAFFGQGTRLTVV.